These T cell receptor beta chains were read from a single sample in a study of T cells after yellow fever vaccination. TCRdb re-analysed the 5' RACE reads in MiXCR, keeping a single row per CDR3 protein. The table records hundreds of thousands of distinct CDR3 sequences, over 4.5% of them present only once. Here the sequenced sample was CD4+ T cells sorted from PBMCs, taken on the day of the yellow fever booster vaccination. The receptors come from a man younger than 30 who received the YFV17D yellow fever vaccine. Both conserved end residues are part of each CDR3. D genes are given only for firm matches. Clone size is stated in some rows and not others, as once, few, many or a class when expanded.

DNA	CDR3	V	J	size	length	D
TGCGCCAGCAGCCGGGACAGGGAGATGGAGACCCAGTACTTC	CASSRDREMETQYF	TRBV4-1	TRBJ2-5	many	14	TRBD1
TGTGCCAGCAGCTTGGGACTAGCGGGGGGTGCAGGAAAGACCCAGTACTTC	CASSLGLAGGAGKTQYF	TRBV7-2	TRBJ2-5	many	17	TRBD2
TGTGCCAGCAGCCGTGACAGTACCGGGGAGCTGTTTTTT	CASSRDSTGELFF	TRBV14	TRBJ2-2	few	13	.
TGTGCCAGCAGTTTAGCGGTCCGGAGTGAAAAACTGTTTTTT	CASSLAVRSEKLFF	TRBV28	TRBJ1-4	many	14	.
TGCAGTGCGACCGACTTCTTACAGGGGTTGAGTCAGCCCCAGCATTTT	CSATDFLQGLSQPQHF	TRBV20-1	TRBJ1-5	few	16	TRBD1
TGTGCCACCGGCAGGGGCCCCAGAAACCTAGCCAAAAACATTCAGTACTTC	CATGRGPRNLAKNIQYF	TRBV27	TRBJ2-4	.	17	.
TGTGCCAGCAGCCAAACAGGGAGAGGTGAAGCTTTCTTT	CASSQTGRGEAFF	TRBV3-1	TRBJ1-1	.	13	.
TGCGCCAGCAGCCTGTTGATCGAGGGCAATCAGCCCCAGCATTTT	CASSLLIEGNQPQHF	TRBV4-1	TRBJ1-5	few	15	.
TGCAGTGCTAGCCTAGGACAGAAAAACTATGGCTACACCTTC	CSASLGQKNYGYTF	TRBV20-1	TRBJ1-2	few	14	.
TGCAGTGCTAGTCCCCGGGGGGCTACTTGGGAGACCCAGTACTTC	CSASPRGATWETQYF	TRBV20-1	TRBJ2-5	many	15	.
TGTGCCAGCAGCTTAGAGGGCTCAAGCAATCAGCCCCAGCATTTT	CASSLEGSSNQPQHF	TRBV7-2	TRBJ1-5	.	15	.
TGCGCCAGCAGCTTGGCTCTCCTCACCGGGGAGCTGTTTTTT	CASSLALLTGELFF	TRBV5-1	TRBJ2-2	.	14	.
TGTGCCAGCAGTTACCCCCGGGATACGCAGTATTTT	CASSYPRDTQYF	TRBV6-2/TRBV6-3	TRBJ2-3	many	12	.
TGCAGTGCTAGACCGGGGGGGCGATCCTACAATGAGCAGTTCTTC	CSARPGGRSYNEQFF	TRBV20-1	TRBJ2-1	few	15	TRBD2
TGTGCCAGCAAGGGGAATACAGGGGTCAACACTGAAGCTTTCTTT	CASKGNTGVNTEAFF	TRBV6-1	TRBJ1-1	few	15	TRBD1
TGTGCCAGCAGACGGATTAGCACAGATACGCAGTATTTT	CASRRISTDTQYF	TRBV12-3/TRBV12-4	TRBJ2-3	many	13	.
TGTGCCACTCGTCTCAAACCGACAGGGACTCATCAGCCCCAGCATTTT	CATRLKPTGTHQPQHF	TRBV27	TRBJ1-5	.	16	TRBD1
TGCGCCAGCAGCCTGTTGGGACGGAGGAACACTGAAGCTTTCTTT	CASSLLGRRNTEAFF	TRBV4-1	TRBJ1-1	few	15	.
TGTGCCAGCAGTAGTTTAGGAGGGGACACAGATACGCAGTATTTT	CASSSLGGDTDTQYF	TRBV7-2	TRBJ2-3	many	15	.
TGTGCCAGCTCACCACCGGTCAGCGGGGGGCCCACAGATACGCAGTATTTT	CASSPPVSGGPTDTQYF	TRBV18	TRBJ2-3	.	17	TRBD2
TGTGCCATCAGTCTGGGACTAGCGGGGACTGAGACCCAGTACTTC	CAISLGLAGTETQYF	TRBV10-3	TRBJ2-5	few	15	TRBD2
TGTGCCAGTAGGGAAGGGACCACAGATACGCAGTATTTT	CASREGTTDTQYF	TRBV19	TRBJ2-3	few	13	.
TGTGCCAGCAGCTTATTTCTGAAAGCGCCGTTTTTT	CASSLFLKAPFF	TRBV7-9	TRBJ2-2	many	12	.
TGCGCCAGCAGACCCCTGGGGAACACTGAAGCTTTCTTT	CASRPLGNTEAFF	TRBV5-1	TRBJ1-1	many	13	.
TGCGCCAGCAGCCTGACAGGCCTCCGCACAGATACGCAGTATTTT	CASSLTGLRTDTQYF	TRBV5-1	TRBJ2-3	.	15	.
TGTGCCAGCAGCCCTTTTCCGGAGGGCGATAGGTTCTTC	CASSPFPEGDRFF	TRBV9	TRBJ2-1	.	13	.
TGCAGTGCTAGAGATCCGGGGGCCTCGGAGACCCAGTACTTC	CSARDPGASETQYF	TRBV20-1	TRBJ2-5	few	14	.
TGTGCCAGCAGTCCGGACAGGGCATACCCCGGGGAGCTGTTTTTT	CASSPDRAYPGELFF	TRBV6-5	TRBJ2-2	.	15	TRBD1
TGCAGTGCCACAGGCGGGACTAGCGGGATCTCTGGGGCCAACGTCCTGACTTTC	CSATGGTSGISGANVLTF	TRBV20-1	TRBJ2-6	few	18	TRBD2
TGCGCCAGCAGCTTTACCTCCCGAGAGGCGGAGACCCAGTACTTC	CASSFTSREAETQYF	TRBV5-1	TRBJ2-5	many	15	.
TGTGCCAGCAGTGAGGGGGGCAGGGGGTACACTGAAGCTTTCTTT	CASSEGGRGYTEAFF	TRBV25-1	TRBJ1-1	few	15	TRBD1
TGTGCCAGCGATTCCTACAATGAGCAGTTCTTC	CASDSYNEQFF	TRBV7-9	TRBJ2-1	few	11	.
TGCAGCGATACTAGCGGGGGGGCCGGATCCTACAATGAGCAGTTCTTC	CSDTSGGAGSYNEQFF	TRBV29-1	TRBJ2-1	.	16	TRBD2
TGTGCCATCAGTGAAAACAGATTGAACACTGAAGCTTTCTTT	CAISENRLNTEAFF	TRBV10-3	TRBJ1-1	many	14	.
TGTGCCAGCAGTTTATGGGGCCGGGGAAACACCATATATTTT	CASSLWGRGNTIYF	TRBV12-3/TRBV12-4	TRBJ1-3	.	14	.
TGTGCCAGCAGCTTAATGGAACTTCAGCCCCAGCATTTT	CASSLMELQPQHF	TRBV7-3	TRBJ1-5	few	13	.
TGTGCCAGCAATACCAGACAAGCCAAAAACATTCAGTACTTC	CASNTRQAKNIQYF	TRBV6-1	TRBJ2-4	.	14	.
TGTGCCAGTAGTATGGACAGGGGAGGTGGCTACACCTTC	CASSMDRGGGYTF	TRBV19	TRBJ1-2	many	13	TRBD1
TGCAGTGCTCGAAGGGACAGCTCAAACTACGAGCAGTACTTC	CSARRDSSNYEQYF	TRBV20-1	TRBJ2-7	.	14	TRBD1
TGCGCCAGCAGCGTACGGACGGGATATCAGCCCCAGCATTTT	CASSVRTGYQPQHF	TRBV5-1	TRBJ1-5	.	14	.
TGTGCCAGCCGCATAATTACAGGGTACACTGAAGCTTTCTTT	CASRIITGYTEAFF	TRBV7-2	TRBJ1-1	many	14	.
TGTGCCAGCAGTTTAGTCGGCAACGGGGCCCTGATCTACGAGCAGTACTTC	CASSLVGNGALIYEQYF	TRBV27	TRBJ2-7	many	17	.
TGCAGTGCTAGTTTGGGGGCTAGCTACGAGCAGTACTTC	CSASLGASYEQYF	TRBV20-1	TRBJ2-7	.	13	.
TGTGCCAGCAGCCTACAGGGCTTGGCCACCTTC	CASSLQGLATF	TRBV7-2	TRBJ1-2	.	11	.
TGCGCCAGCAGCCAAGATCAGAGGAACACACATTTCTTGGATACGCAGTATTTT	CASSQDQRNTHFLDTQYF	TRBV4-3	TRBJ2-3	many	18	.
TGTGCCAGCTCACCACGACCGGGACTTAAAGAGACCCAGTACTTC	CASSPRPGLKETQYF	TRBV18	TRBJ2-5	few	15	.
TGTGCCACCAGTCACGGGGGGTTGGAGTCACCCCTCCACTTT	CATSHGGLESPLHF	TRBV24-1	TRBJ1-6	many	14	.
TGTGCCAGCAGCTTAGTGTTGGAAACTGAAGCTTTCTTT	CASSLVLETEAFF	TRBV7-2	TRBJ1-1	.	13	.
TGTGCCAGCAGCTCAGGGTCTCAGCCCCAGCATTTT	CASSSGSQPQHF	TRBV9	TRBJ1-5	many	12	.
TGTGCCAGCAGCGACAGCGAGCAGTTCTTC	CASSDSEQFF	TRBV6-2/TRBV6-3	TRBJ2-1	few	10	.